Presented here are 16 T cell receptor beta chains from one specimen sequenced in a study of OX40 agonist ivuxolimab in advanced cancers. The repertoire was sequenced with immunoSEQ multiplex PCR; TCRdb's copy has only in-frame clones and lacks some. The sample records more than 70,000 clones, roughly 81% being singletons. This sample comprised CD4+ or CD8+ T cells sorted from blood, obtained in a trial of the OX40 agonist ivuxolimab. All receptors come from an adult with an advanced solid tumor such as melanoma, head and neck, liver or kidney cancer.

The rearrangement joins TRBV28 to TRBJ2-5, with 10 bases matching TRBD2. Germline loops: CDR1 MDHEN, CDR2 SYDVKM. This CDR3 spans 18 amino acids. Trimming cost V 6 bases and J 4 bases; bases outside gene matches: 17. This CDR3 reads CASSRPPVSGGAAETQYF. CDR3 sequence (DNA): TGTGCCAGCAGCCGACCGCCGGTGAGCGGGGGGGCAGCAGAGACCCAGTACTTC.

This clone was seen just once. The V call is TRBV28, the J call TRBJ1-2; unclear D gene. The V and J ends lost 4 bases and 2 bases respectively, with 8 bases between them. Germline V gene sequence: CDR1 MDHEN, CDR2 SYDVKM. There are 13 residues in the CDR3. The CDR3 is CASSYAANYGYTF. CDR3 coding DNA: TGTGCCAGCAGTTACGCCGCCAACTATGGCTACACCTTC.

The gene calls are TRBV5-1 and TRBJ2-2; 8 bases are shared with TRBD1. Losses at the gene ends were 4 bases for V and 5 bases for J; bases not matched to a gene: 7. CDR1 SGHRS and CDR2 YFSETQ come from the germline V gene. This CDR3 is built from 15 residues. The CDR3 DNA sequence: TGCGCCAGCAGCCCTGGACAGGGCGAGACCGGGGAGCTGTTTTTT. It yields the protein CASSPGQGETGELFF.

The chain couples TRBV29-1 to TRBJ2-5; the match to TRBD2 covers 9 bases. The J segment lost 3 bases and the V segment lost 5 bases, leaving 10 bases of the junction unmatched. From germline, CDR1 is SQVTM and CDR2 ANQGSEA. This CDR3 comprises 15 residues. In nucleotides, the CDR3 is TGCAGCGTTCTCACTTGGACTAGCGTAAAAGAGACCCAGTACTTC. Translating it yields CSVLTWTSVKETQYF.

This clone appeared once. This chain uses TRBV19 with TRBJ1-1; D remains unclear. Germline V gene lookup returns CDR1 LNHDA and CDR2 SQIVND (reference sequence). V was clipped by 3 bases and J by 4 bases, with 9 bases between them. This CDR3 contains 13 residues. CDR3 loop: CASSITRSTEAFF. DNA of the CDR3: TGTGCCAGTAGTATCACCCGGAGCACTGAAGCTTTCTTT.

This sequence joins TRBV10-1 and TRBJ2-5; 7 bases agree with TRBD1. Germline CDR1 reads WNHNN; CDR2 reads SYGVQD (reference sequence). The junction had 3 bases not matched to a gene; V was cut back by 5 bases and J by 0 bases. CDR3 length: 14 amino acids. The CDR3 DNA is TGCGCCAGCAGTAATGACAGGGACCAAGAGACCCAGTACTTC. Amino acid sequence: CASSNDRDQETQYF.

This clone showed up just a few times. The CDR3 loop is CASSRYSGSQPQHF. The CDR3 bases are TGTGCCAGCAGCCGATATTCAGGGAGTCAGCCCCAGCATTTT. V usage is TRBV7-8 and J usage is TRBJ1-5; D is possibly TRBD1 (5 bases). Trimming shortened V by 5 bases and J by 6 bases, and 14 bases separated the two germline ends. Germline CDR1 is SGHVS and CDR2 is FQNEAQ. This CDR3 contains 14 residues.

CDR3 protein: CASSKDSLGTYEQYF. CDR3 bases: TGTGCCAGTAGTAAAGACAGCCTGGGGACTTACGAGCAGTACTTC. The genes are TRBV19 and TRBJ2-7, with D perhaps matching TRBD2 (6 bases). The CDR3 runs to 15 residues. CDR1 LNHDA and CDR2 SQIVND come from the germline V gene (reference sequence). V lost 4 bases and J lost 4, with 17 bases in between.

The rearrangement joins TRBV5-4 to TRBJ1-1; 9 bases are shared with TRBD1. Trimming removed 2 bases from V and 7 bases from J; junction bases left unmatched: 9. The CDR3 has 15 amino acids. Per germline, CDR1 SGHNT and CDR2 YYREEE (reference sequence). This CDR3 is CASSLSTGGEREAFF. The CDR3 nucleotides read TGTGCCAGCAGCTTAAGTACAGGGGGCGAACGTGAAGCTTTCTTT.

A single count supports this clone. This chain links TRBV7-9 with TRBJ2-7; 8 bases are shared with TRBD1. V was pared by 5 bases and J by 7 bases, with 10 bases of the junction left unmatched. From germline, CDR1 is SEHNR and CDR2 FQNEAQ (reference sequence). CDR3 length: 14 residues. CDR3 loop: CASSTSTGAGEQYF. CDR3 bases: TGTGCCAGCAGCACCTCGACAGGGGCCGGTGAGCAGTACTTC.

J is TRBJ2-5 and V is TRBV5-1; 7 nucleotides agree with TRBD1. Trimming cost V 4 bases and J 2 bases; bases outside gene matches: 5. Germline loops: CDR1 SGHRS, CDR2 YFSETQ. This CDR3 comprises 14 residues. CDR3 sequence reads: CASSQGQDQETQYF. CDR3 bases: TGCGCCAGCAGCCAAGGACAGGATCAAGAGACCCAGTACTTC.

The chain combines TRBV19 with TRBJ2-1; the match to TRBD2 covers 14 bases. The CDR3 length is 14 residues. The V and J ends lost 5 bases and 6 bases, in that order; junction bases with no gene match: 0. Germline lookup yields CDR1 LNHDA and CDR2 SQIVND (reference sequence). The CDR3 loop is CASSGTSGGNEQFF. In DNA form, the CDR3 reads TGTGCCAGTAGTGGGACTAGCGGGGGCAATGAGCAGTTCTTC.

The rearrangement joins TRBV15 to TRBJ2-3; TRBD2 matches 14 bases. Germline V gives CDR1 LNHNV, CDR2 YYDKDF (reference sequence). CDR3 size: 18 residues. The ends lost 1 base at V and 6 bases at J; junction bases unmatched: 9. The CDR3 loop is CATSRVVPGLAGVDTQYF. DNA of the CDR3: TGTGCCACCAGCAGAGTCGTGCCGGGACTAGCGGGAGTGGATACGCAGTATTTT.

This clone was seen once. V gene TRBV7-6 combines with J gene TRBJ1-4; D gene uncertain. Per the germline V gene, CDR1 is SGHVS and CDR2 is FNYEAQ. V shed 5 bases and J shed 5 bases, with 15 bases lying between them. CDR3 length: 15 residues. The CDR3 is CASSPSFRSNEKLFF. Written as DNA, the CDR3 is TGTGCCAGCAGCCCTAGTTTTAGGTCGAATGAAAAACTGTTTTTT. Combining the CDR3 with reference TRBV7-6 and TRBJ1-4 gives the whole variable domain GAGVSQSPRYKVTKRGQDVALRCDPISGHVSLYWYRQALGQGPEFLTYFNYEAQQDKSGLPNDRFSAERPEGSISTLTIQRTEQRDSAMYRCASSPSFRSNEKLFFGSGTQLSVL.

The chain couples TRBV30 to TRBJ2-3; no clear D gene. This CDR3 has 11 residues. CDR1 GTSNPN and CDR2 SVGIG come from the germline V gene (reference sequence). The germline V and J ends were trimmed by 5 bases and 1 base, with 4 bases remaining between them. CDR3 residues: CAWGGTDTQYF. In DNA form, the CDR3 reads TGTGCCTGGGGAGGCACAGATACGCAGTATTTT. Using reference TRBV30 and TRBJ2-3 for the parts outside the CDR3, the full variable domain is SQTIHQWPATLVQPVGSPLSLECTVEGTSNPNLYWYRQAAGRGLQLLFYSVGIGQISSEVPQNLSASRPQDRQFILSSKKLLLSDSGFYLCAWGGTDTQYFGPGTRLTVL.

The chain employs TRBV5-1 and TRBJ2-2; no reliable D call. Germline V gene data show CDR1 as SGHRS and CDR2 as YFSETQ. CDR3 size: 16 residues. The germline V and J ends were trimmed by 1 base and 0 bases, with 10 bases remaining between them. The CDR3 DNA reads TGCGCCAGCAGCTTGTTGCCACGGTCGAACACCGGGGAGCTGTTTTTT. Its protein product is CASSLLPRSNTGELFF.